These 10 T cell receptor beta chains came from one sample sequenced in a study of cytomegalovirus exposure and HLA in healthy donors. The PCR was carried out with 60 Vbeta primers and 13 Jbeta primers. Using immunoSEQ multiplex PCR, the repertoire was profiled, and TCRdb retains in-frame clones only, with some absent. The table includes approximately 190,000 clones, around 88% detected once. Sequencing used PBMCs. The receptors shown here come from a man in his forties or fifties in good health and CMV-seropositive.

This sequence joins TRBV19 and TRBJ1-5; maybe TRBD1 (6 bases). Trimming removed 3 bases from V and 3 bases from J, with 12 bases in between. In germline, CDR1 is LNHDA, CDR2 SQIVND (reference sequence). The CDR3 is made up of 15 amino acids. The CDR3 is CASSMPRQANQPQHF. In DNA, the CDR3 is TGTGCCAGTAGTATGCCGCGACAGGCCAATCAGCCCCAGCATTTT.

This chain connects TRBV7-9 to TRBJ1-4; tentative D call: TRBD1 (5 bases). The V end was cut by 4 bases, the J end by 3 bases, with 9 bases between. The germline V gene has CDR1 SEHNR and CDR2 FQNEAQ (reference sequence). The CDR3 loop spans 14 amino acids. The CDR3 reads CASSYDRANEKLFF. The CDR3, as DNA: TGTGCCAGCAGCTACGACAGAGCTAATGAAAAACTGTTTTTT.

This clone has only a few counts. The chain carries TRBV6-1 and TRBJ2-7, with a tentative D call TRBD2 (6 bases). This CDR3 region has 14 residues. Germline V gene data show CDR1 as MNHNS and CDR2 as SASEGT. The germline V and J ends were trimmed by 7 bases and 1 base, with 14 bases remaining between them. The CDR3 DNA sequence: TGTGCCAGCACCCCTGGAGGGGAATCCTACGAGCAGTACTTC. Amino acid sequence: CASTPGGESYEQYF.

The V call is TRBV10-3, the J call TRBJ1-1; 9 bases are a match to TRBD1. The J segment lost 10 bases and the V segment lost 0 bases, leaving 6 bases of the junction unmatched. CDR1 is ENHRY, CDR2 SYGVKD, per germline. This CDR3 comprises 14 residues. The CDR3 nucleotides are TGTGCCATCAGTGAGTCCCCGGACAGGGGACCAGCTTTCTTT. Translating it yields CAISESPDRGPAFF.

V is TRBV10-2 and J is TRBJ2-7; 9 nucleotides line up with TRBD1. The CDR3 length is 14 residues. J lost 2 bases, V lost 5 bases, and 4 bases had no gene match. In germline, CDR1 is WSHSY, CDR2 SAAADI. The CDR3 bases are TGCGCCAGCAGTCCCGGGACAGGGACCTACGAGCAGTACTTC. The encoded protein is CASSPGTGTYEQYF.

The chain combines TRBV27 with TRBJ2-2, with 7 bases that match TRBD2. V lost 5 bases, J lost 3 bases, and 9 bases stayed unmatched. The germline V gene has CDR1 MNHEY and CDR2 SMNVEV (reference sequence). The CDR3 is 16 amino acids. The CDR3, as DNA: TGTGCCAGCAGTCCTACCGGCGGACTAGACACCGGGGAGCTGTTTTTT. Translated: CASSPTGGLDTGELFF.

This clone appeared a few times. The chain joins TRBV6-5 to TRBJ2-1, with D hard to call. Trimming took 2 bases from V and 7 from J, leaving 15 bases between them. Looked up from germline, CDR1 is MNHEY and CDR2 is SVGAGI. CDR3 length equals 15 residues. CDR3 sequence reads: CASSYRTSVVNEQFF. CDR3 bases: TGTGCCAGCAGTTACCGTACGAGCGTGGTGAATGAGCAGTTCTTC.

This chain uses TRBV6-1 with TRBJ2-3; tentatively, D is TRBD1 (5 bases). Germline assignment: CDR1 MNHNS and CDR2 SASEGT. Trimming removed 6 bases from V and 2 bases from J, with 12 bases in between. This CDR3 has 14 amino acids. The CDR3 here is CASSPDKFTDTQYF. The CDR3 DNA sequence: TGTGCCAGCAGCCCGGACAAGTTCACAGATACGCAGTATTTT.

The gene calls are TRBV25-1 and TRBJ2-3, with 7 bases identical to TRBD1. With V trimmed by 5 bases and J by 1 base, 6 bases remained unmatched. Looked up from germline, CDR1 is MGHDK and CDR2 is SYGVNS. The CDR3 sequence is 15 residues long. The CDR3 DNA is TGTGCCAGCAGTCCTCCCGGGACAGGCACAGATACGCAGTATTTT. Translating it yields CASSPPGTGTDTQYF.

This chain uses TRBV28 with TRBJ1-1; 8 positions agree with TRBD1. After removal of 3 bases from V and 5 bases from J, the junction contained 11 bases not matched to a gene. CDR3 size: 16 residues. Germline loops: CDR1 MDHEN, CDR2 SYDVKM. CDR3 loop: CASSFGTGGRGTEAFF. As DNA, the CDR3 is TGTGCCAGCAGTTTTGGGACAGGTGGAAGGGGGACTGAAGCTTTCTTT.